This TCR beta chain emerged from a study of T cell responses to AZD1222 COVID-19 vaccine. Profiling relied on immunoSEQ multiplex PCR, and the TCRdb table lists in-frame clones only, not all of them. Of some 120,000 clones in the sample, around nine tenths were seen once. The CDR3 consists of 16 residues. V shed 4 bases and J shed 1 base, with 14 bases lying between them. The germline CDR1 and CDR2 sequences are KGHDR and SFDVKD. Concerning this clone: The antigen is not known.

Study-wide findings and caveats: Every sample of the repertoires postdated the peak T cell response. Reportedly, nearly half the spike-specific TCRs target unmutated variant regions. Spike-wide vaccine-associated CD4 TCRs dominated at 160-218 and 743-854. AZD1222 recipients seropositive at baseline numbered only five to seven.

The specimen was peripheral blood, collected on day 0 of AZD1222 vaccination. The TCR comes from an adult in good health. J is TRBJ2-3 and V is TRBV24-1; D possibly corresponds to TRBD2 (5 bases). The CDR3 loop is CATSDPGGWGTDTQYF. As DNA, the CDR3 is TGTGCCACCAGTGACCCCGGCGGGTGGGGCACAGATACGCAGTATTTT.